This TCR beta chain was profiled in a study of blood T cell repertoires in COVID-19. Study-level background: The samples span acute and convalescent COVID-19 from the United States, Italy and Spain. T cells, B-cell-depleted T cells, or PBMCs supplied cDNA or gDNA.

The V end was cut by 10 bases, the J end by 6 bases, with 19 bases between. The CDR3 spans 14 residues. Germline CDR1 is SNHLY and CDR2 is FYNNEI. As originally analysed: Reference gene primer amplification in the assay estimated nucleated cell counts. The table came from immunoSEQ multiplex PCR; TCRdb's copy has only in-frame clones and leaves some out. That table furnishes V, J and clone size, whereas the DNA furnished D and trimming. The sample includes approximately 100,000 clones, 87% of them seen just once. The sequenced material came from peripheral blood. This TCR was recovered from a man aged 70-80 years with acute or convalescent COVID-19. This rearrangement joins TRBV2 to TRBJ2-1, with D possibly being TRBD1 (6 bases). For the CDR3, the DNA is TGTGCCACCACCGGGGCAGGGGTAAGCAATGAGCAGTTCTTC. This sequence encodes CATTGAGVSNEQFF. Variable domain in full (rest from reference TRBV2 and TRBJ2-1): EPEVTQTPSHQVTQMGQEVILRCVPISNHLYFYWYRQILGQKVEFLVSFYNNEISEKSEIFDDQFSVERPDGSNFTLKIRSTKLEDSAMYFCATTGAGVSNEQFFGPGTRLTVL.